This section outlines one T cell receptor beta chain sequence together with its context. Looked up from germline, CDR1 is LGHNT and CDR2 is FRNRAP. J lost 5 bases, V lost 0 bases, and 18 bases had no gene match. There are 19 residues in the CDR3. The data are from a study of beta chain features in type 1 diabetes. Sequenced material consisted of expressed TCRB transcripts (all of the isolated RNA was reverse transcribed). Only in-frame clones appear in the TCRdb table, and some are missing; sequencing was by immunoSEQ multiplex PCR. The sample holds 200,000 to 250,000 clones; around an eighth are singletons and the top ten take roughly 0.028%.

This receptor was obtained from a woman aged 40 to 50 in good health. The sample comprised naive CD4+ T cells from blood. The chain recombines TRBV12-5 with TRBJ1-1, with TRBD1 identical over 7 bases. In DNA form, the CDR3 reads TGTGCTAGTGGTTTGGTACAGCGGACAGGCCTTCGGAAAATAACTGAAGCTTTCTTT. Translated: CASGLVQRTGLRKITEAFF. Full variable domain (outside the CDR3, taken from reference TRBV12-5 and TRBJ1-1): DARVTQTPRHKVTEMGQEVTMRCQPILGHNTVFWYRQTMMQGLELLAYFRNRAPLDDSGMPKDRFSAEMPDATLATLKIQPSEPRDSAVYFCASGLVQRTGLRKITEAFFGQGTRLTVV.